This T cell receptor beta chain was identified in a study of blood T cell repertoires in COVID-19. Study-level information: COVID-19 samples collected from the United States, Italy and Spain covered acute and convalescent phases. Sources were T cells, B-cell-depleted T cells, or PBMCs; the material itself was cDNA or gDNA.

V was clipped by 3 bases and J by 3 bases, with 10 bases between them. The CDR3 runs to 13 residues. Per germline, CDR1 DFQATT and CDR2 SNEGSKA (reference sequence). Produced via immunoSEQ multiplex PCR; TCRdb's table is partial and in-frame only. The table lists 170,000 or so clones, over 60% of them singletons, with more than 25% in the top ten. This chain connects TRBV20-1 to TRBJ2-3; TRBD2 might be the D (6 bases). The TCR was taken from a woman in her 70s with acute or convalescent COVID-19. Sequencing was done on a sample of peripheral blood. CDR3 bases: TGCAGTGCTAGTATGAGCGGGACAGATACGCAGTATTTT. This encodes CSASMSGTDTQYF.